This TCR beta chain stems from a study of cytotoxic CD8 clonotypes in ibrutinib-treated CLL (dated by TCRdb to about 2021). A note on the overall study: The cohort was composed of 11 relapsed/refractory and roughly 16 treatment-naive patients; IGHV unmutated status was identified in roughly 17 patients. Every remission and progressive disease sample was obtained while ibrutinib was still being received by the patients. On average, each sample yielded roughly 260,000 productive templates and 94,082 productive rearrangements. Responses were partial in roughly 24 patients and complete in 2; after median 68 months follow-up, 14 stayed in remission and roughly twelve progressed. Longitudinal samples were available for 26 of the 86 trial participants. Samples at response were collected after a median of 12 months of treatment, with a range of about 6 to 36 months. Cryopreserved peripheral blood mononuclear cells were obtained before treatment, at response, and at either sustained remission or disease progression.

On this clone itself: It has no known antigen specificity. Per-base qualities were not stored, and no clone one base away is much larger.

The time point tag for this specimen amounts to: approximately 25 months on ibrutinib. For TCR beta library preparation, around 2 micrograms of genomic DNA were isolated from cryopreserved PBMCs. Longitudinal blood samples from CLL patients on ibrutinib monotherapy underwent high-throughput TCR beta sequencing. The patients were enrolled in a single-center, open-label phase 2 trial of ibrutinib monotherapy. A MiSeq instrument was used for deep resolution sequencing, which targeted depths ranging from 1 in 1 million up to 1 in 200,000 T cells, with coverage averaging 10x for each clonotype. TCR beta libraries were generated with the immunoSEQ hsTCRB Kit. The authors' analysis ran thus. Data were analyzed with ImmunoSEQ Data Assistant and ImmunoSEQ Analyzer, with V, D and J genes assigned per IMGT definitions. Clonality was computed as one minus normalized Shannon entropy of productive rearrangement frequencies, ranging from 0 to 1. Only overrepresented clonotypes making up at least 0.05% of the repertoire of each patient were included in the public clonotype analysis. Repertoires from thirteen age-matched healthy donors in immuneACCESS were used as clonality controls. This immuneACCESS table, as held by TCRdb, lists in-frame sequences with V and J called but not all clones. Of the missing ones, under half trace to an unresolved V gene in checked studies; the others have no known cause. D and trimming were read from the DNA, whereas the V and J calls and clone size are those reported in that table. The sample table contains some 150,000 clones; only one count was recorded for 75% to 80% of them. The top ten clones comprise approximately 5.1% of the sample.

V was cut back by 0 bases and J by 6 bases, leaving a gap of 11 bases between them. Counted from cysteine to phenylalanine, this CDR3 has 14 amino acids. Kept here is only the CDR3 DNA, which spans 42 bases and is read in frame from base 1. CDR1 and CDR2, per the germline V gene (reference sequence), are SEHNR and FQNEAQ. General findings and caveats noted by the study authors: Sustained-remission and progressing patients did not have matched sampling times, and lymph node repertoires were not examined. Public clonotypes were rare and either contracted or stayed stable during treatment, and the rise in clonality at ibrutinib response reflected the expansion of private clonotypes. An increase in clonality was observed at ibrutinib response, with clonality remaining stable during sustained remission and falling back toward baseline at progression. Baseline clonality was found to be higher than that of age-matched healthy donors and was strongly correlated with circulating CD8+ T-cell counts.

The chain was built from TRBV7-9 and TRBJ1-2; the D gene cannot be named for sure. The TCR sequence derives from a human donor with chronic lymphocytic leukemia. The sample here was PBMCs, taken after 24 months of ibrutinib treatment. The DNA reads as follows: TGTGCCAGCAGCTTAGCGTATGGGGTGCATGGCTACACCTTC. Translation gives CASSLAYGVHGYTF.